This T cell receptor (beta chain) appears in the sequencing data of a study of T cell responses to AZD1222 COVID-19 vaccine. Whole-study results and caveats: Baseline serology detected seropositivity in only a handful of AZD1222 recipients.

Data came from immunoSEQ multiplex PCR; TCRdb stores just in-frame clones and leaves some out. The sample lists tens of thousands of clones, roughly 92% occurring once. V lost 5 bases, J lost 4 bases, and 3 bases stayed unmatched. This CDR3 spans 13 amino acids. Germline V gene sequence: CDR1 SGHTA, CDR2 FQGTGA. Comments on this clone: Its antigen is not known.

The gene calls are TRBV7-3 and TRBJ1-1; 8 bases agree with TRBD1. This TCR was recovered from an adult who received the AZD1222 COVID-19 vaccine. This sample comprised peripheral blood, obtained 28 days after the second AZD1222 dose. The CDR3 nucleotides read TGTGCCAGCAGCCAACAGGGGGGCACTGAAGCTTTCTTT. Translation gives CASSQQGGTEAFF.